A selection of T cell receptor beta chains follows, all from one sample in a study of blood T cell repertoires in COVID-19. TCRdb keeps only in-frame clones here, not all; method: immunoSEQ multiplex PCR. The sample has roughly 120,000 clones; 75% to 90% are singletons. Material: peripheral blood. These receptors originate from an elderly woman with COVID-19, enrolled during active disease. Each CDR3 is given with its conserved first and last residue. Each record gives: CDR3 protein, CDR3 DNA, clone size, J gene, V gene, D gene. The D gene is left open where the match is weak. Only some rows state a clone size, as once, few, many or a class for expanded clones.

CDR3 protein: CASSHPGRVPGNTIYF
CDR3 DNA: TGCGCCAGCAGCCACCCGGGGAGGGTGCCTGGAAACACCATATATTTT
clone size: .
J gene: TRBJ1-3
V gene: TRBV4-1
D gene: .

CDR3 protein: CATSDVQGGTDTQYF
CDR3 DNA: TGTGCCACCAGTGATGTACAGGGCGGCACAGATACGCAGTATTTT
clone size: .
J gene: TRBJ2-3
V gene: TRBV24-1
D gene: .

CDR3 protein: CASVRPGDHEQYF
CDR3 DNA: TGTGCCAGCGTCCGACCAGGGGACCACGAGCAGTACTTC
clone size: .
J gene: TRBJ2-7
V gene: TRBV7-2
D gene: .

CDR3 protein: CASSYFRGQGEQYF
CDR3 DNA: TGTGCCAGCAGTTATTTCAGGGGGCAAGGCGAGCAGTACTTC
clone size: once
J gene: TRBJ2-7
V gene: TRBV6-2/TRBV6-3
D gene: TRBD1

CDR3 protein: CASSQDITREQFF
CDR3 DNA: TGTGCCAGCAGCCAAGATATTACCCGGGAGCAGTTCTTC
clone size: few
J gene: TRBJ2-1
V gene: TRBV4-2
D gene: .

CDR3 protein: CASLSTGAGNTEAFF
CDR3 DNA: TGTGCCAGCCTATCAACAGGGGCCGGGAACACTGAAGCTTTCTTT
clone size: .
J gene: TRBJ1-1
V gene: TRBV12-1
D gene: .

CDR3 protein: CASSLNGLDRFYEQYF
CDR3 DNA: TGTGCCAGCAGCTTAAATGGCCTGGACAGATTCTACGAGCAGTACTTC
clone size: .
J gene: TRBJ2-7
V gene: TRBV11-2
D gene: .

CDR3 protein: CASSLDWYEQYF
CDR3 DNA: TGTGCCAGCAGCCTCGACTGGTACGAGCAGTACTTC
clone size: .
J gene: TRBJ2-7
V gene: TRBV6-6
D gene: .

CDR3 protein: CASSIGPSGSYGYTF
CDR3 DNA: TGTGCCAGTAGTATAGGCCCCTCGGGAAGCTATGGCTACACCTTC
clone size: .
J gene: TRBJ1-2
V gene: TRBV19
D gene: .

CDR3 protein: CASSPAGPTETQYF
CDR3 DNA: TGTGCCAGCAGTCCCGCGGGGCCGACGGAGACCCAGTACTTC
clone size: .
J gene: TRBJ2-5
V gene: TRBV28
D gene: .

CDR3 protein: CASSLSGQSYEQYF
CDR3 DNA: TGTGCCAGCAGCTTATCGGGACAGTCCTACGAGCAGTACTTC
clone size: once
J gene: TRBJ2-7
V gene: TRBV5-4
D gene: TRBD1

CDR3 protein: CASSFLVAGDEKLFF
CDR3 DNA: TGCGCCAGCAGCTTTTTGGTGGCAGGGGATGAAAAACTGTTTTTT
clone size: .
J gene: TRBJ1-4
V gene: TRBV5-1
D gene: .

CDR3 protein: CASRQGASGELFF
CDR3 DNA: TGTGCCAGCAGACAGGGGGCCAGCGGGGAGCTGTTTTTT
clone size: .
J gene: TRBJ2-2
V gene: TRBV25-1
D gene: TRBD1

CDR3 protein: CASSLDRGVTDTQYF
CDR3 DNA: TGTGCCAGCAGCTTAGACAGGGGGGTCACAGATACGCAGTATTTT
clone size: .
J gene: TRBJ2-3
V gene: TRBV11-2
D gene: .

CDR3 protein: CASSSSGTRGHEQFF
CDR3 DNA: TGTGCCAGCAGTTCCTCCGGGACTAGAGGTCATGAGCAGTTCTTC
clone size: once
J gene: TRBJ2-1
V gene: TRBV28
D gene: TRBD2

CDR3 protein: CASSSQGFEQFF
CDR3 DNA: TGCGCCAGCAGCTCACAGGGATTTGAGCAGTTCTTC
clone size: .
J gene: TRBJ2-1
V gene: TRBV5-1
D gene: .

CDR3 protein: CASSEASRAYGYTF
CDR3 DNA: TGTGCCAGCAGTGAAGCTTCCAGGGCCTATGGCTACACCTTC
clone size: .
J gene: TRBJ1-2
V gene: TRBV2
D gene: .

CDR3 protein: CASSGGGWDEKLFF
CDR3 DNA: TGTGCCAGCAGCGGCGGGGGATGGGATGAAAAACTGTTTTTT
clone size: .
J gene: TRBJ1-4
V gene: TRBV9
D gene: .

CDR3 protein: CASSLVSGRGLYEQYF
CDR3 DNA: TGTGCCAGCAGCTTAGTCTCCGGCAGGGGTCTTTACGAGCAGTACTTC
clone size: .
J gene: TRBJ2-7
V gene: TRBV11-2
D gene: .

CDR3 protein: CASRGADSYEQYF
CDR3 DNA: TGTGCCAGCAGGGGGGCTGACTCCTACGAGCAGTACTTC
clone size: once
J gene: TRBJ2-7
V gene: TRBV5-4
D gene: .

CDR3 protein: CATQGQGVIQETQYF
CDR3 DNA: TGTGCCACCCAAGGACAGGGGGTGATACAAGAGACCCAGTACTTC
clone size: .
J gene: TRBJ2-5
V gene: TRBV2
D gene: TRBD1

CDR3 protein: CASRLGGNQPQHF
CDR3 DNA: TGTGCCAGCAGGCTGGGAGGCAATCAGCCCCAGCATTTT
clone size: .
J gene: TRBJ1-5
V gene: TRBV28
D gene: .

CDR3 protein: CASSLGAPGFSNEQYF
CDR3 DNA: TGTGCCAGCAGCTTAGGGGCTCCGGGGTTCTCTAACGAGCAGTACTTC
clone size: .
J gene: TRBJ2-7
V gene: TRBV7-9
D gene: .

CDR3 protein: CASSPGSGSRGFHNEQFF
CDR3 DNA: TGTGCCAGCAGTCCTGGTAGCGGGAGTCGAGGTTTCCACAATGAGCAGTTCTTC
clone size: .
J gene: TRBJ2-1
V gene: TRBV28
D gene: TRBD2

CDR3 protein: CASSLEGTGSNEQYF
CDR3 DNA: TGTGCCAGCAGCTTGGAGGGTACAGGGTCAAACGAGCAGTACTTC
clone size: .
J gene: TRBJ2-7
V gene: TRBV5-5
D gene: .

CDR3 protein: CASGDRGNSPLHF
CDR3 DNA: TGCGCCAGCGGGGACAGGGGGAATTCACCCCTCCACTTT
clone size: .
J gene: TRBJ1-6
V gene: TRBV10-2
D gene: TRBD1

CDR3 protein: CSASAQYSNQPQHF
CDR3 DNA: TGCAGTGCTAGTGCACAGTATAGCAATCAGCCCCAGCATTTT
clone size: .
J gene: TRBJ1-5
V gene: TRBV20-1
D gene: .

CDR3 protein: CASNYLQGAGYGYTF
CDR3 DNA: TGTGCCAGCAATTACTTACAGGGGGCAGGATATGGCTACACCTTC
clone size: .
J gene: TRBJ1-2
V gene: TRBV6-5
D gene: TRBD1

CDR3 protein: CASSLAGGAGQPQHF
CDR3 DNA: TGTGCCAGCAGCTTGGCGGGTGGGGCCGGTCAGCCCCAGCATTTT
clone size: .
J gene: TRBJ1-5
V gene: TRBV5-5
D gene: .

CDR3 protein: CATSVGGNNQPQHF
CDR3 DNA: TGTGCCACCAGTGTAGGGGGAAACAATCAGCCCCAGCATTTT
clone size: .
J gene: TRBJ1-5
V gene: TRBV24-1
D gene: .

CDR3 protein: CASRETGPTEAFF
CDR3 DNA: TGTGCCAGCAGGGAGACAGGGCCCACTGAAGCTTTCTTT
clone size: .
J gene: TRBJ1-1
V gene: TRBV2
D gene: TRBD1

CDR3 protein: CASSYKRDQPQHF
CDR3 DNA: TGTGCCAGCAGCTACAAGCGCGATCAGCCCCAGCATTTT
clone size: .
J gene: TRBJ1-5
V gene: TRBV7-2
D gene: .

CDR3 protein: CASSRGGLVAKNIQYF
CDR3 DNA: TGTGCCAGCAGCCGGGGAGGTCTTGTGGCCAAAAACATTCAGTACTTC
clone size: .
J gene: TRBJ2-4
V gene: TRBV5-4
D gene: .

CDR3 protein: CASSPWTGESYEQYF
CDR3 DNA: TGTGCCAGCTCACCCTGGACAGGGGAATCCTACGAGCAGTACTTC
clone size: .
J gene: TRBJ2-7
V gene: TRBV18
D gene: TRBD1

CDR3 protein: CAGGRLTSNTGELFF
CDR3 DNA: TGTGCCGGCGGTAGACTAACTTCGAACACCGGGGAGCTGTTTTTT
clone size: .
J gene: TRBJ2-2
V gene: TRBV7-9
D gene: .

CDR3 protein: CASSPGGLPQYF
CDR3 DNA: TGTGCCAGCAGCCCAGGGGGCCTGCCGCAGTATTTT
clone size: .
J gene: TRBJ2-3
V gene: TRBV7-9
D gene: TRBD1

CDR3 protein: CATGTSGRAADTQYF
CDR3 DNA: TGTGCCACCGGGACTAGCGGGAGGGCCGCAGATACGCAGTATTTT
clone size: .
J gene: TRBJ2-3
V gene: TRBV24-1
D gene: TRBD2

CDR3 protein: CASSPQISTGELFF
CDR3 DNA: TGTGCCAGCTCACCTCAGATTTCCACCGGGGAGCTGTTTTTT
clone size: once
J gene: TRBJ2-2
V gene: TRBV18
D gene: .

CDR3 protein: CATNKGDTETQDTQYF
CDR3 DNA: TGTGCCACCAATAAGGGGGACACCGAAACCCAAGATACGCAGTATTTT
clone size: .
J gene: TRBJ2-3
V gene: TRBV7-9
D gene: .

CDR3 protein: CASSQGLAGVYEQYF
CDR3 DNA: TGTGCCAGCAGTCAAGGACTAGCGGGAGTCTACGAGCAGTACTTC
clone size: .
J gene: TRBJ2-7
V gene: TRBV6-6
D gene: TRBD2

CDR3 protein: CASSVPPAGEATDTQYF
CDR3 DNA: TGTGCCAGCAGCGTCCCCCCAGCGGGAGAGGCTACAGATACGCAGTATTTT
clone size: once
J gene: TRBJ2-3
V gene: TRBV7-9
D gene: TRBD2

CDR3 protein: CSVGSGRGNEQFF
CDR3 DNA: TGCAGCGTTGGAAGCGGGAGGGGGAATGAGCAGTTCTTC
clone size: .
J gene: TRBJ2-1
V gene: TRBV29-1
D gene: TRBD2

CDR3 protein: CASSFGAANTEAFF
CDR3 DNA: TGCGCCAGCAGCTTTGGGGCCGCGAACACTGAAGCTTTCTTT
clone size: .
J gene: TRBJ1-1
V gene: TRBV5-1
D gene: .

CDR3 protein: CASGLALGGEQFF
CDR3 DNA: TGTGCTAGTGGTTTGGCCCTAGGGGGTGAGCAGTTCTTC
clone size: .
J gene: TRBJ2-1
V gene: TRBV12-5
D gene: .

CDR3 protein: CASSQTGDAYGYTF
CDR3 DNA: TGTGCCAGCAGCCAGACAGGGGACGCCTATGGCTACACCTTC
clone size: once
J gene: TRBJ1-2
V gene: TRBV13
D gene: TRBD1

CDR3 protein: CASSVEGLAGDTQYF
CDR3 DNA: TGTGCCAGCAGCGTAGAAGGACTAGCGGGAGATACGCAGTATTTT
clone size: .
J gene: TRBJ2-3
V gene: TRBV9
D gene: TRBD2

CDR3 protein: CASSLGQGFEKLFF
CDR3 DNA: TGCGCCAGCAGCTTAGGACAGGGGTTTGAAAAACTGTTTTTT
clone size: once
J gene: TRBJ1-4
V gene: TRBV5-1
D gene: TRBD1

CDR3 protein: CSVAGQRNTEAFF
CDR3 DNA: TGCAGCGTTGCGGGACAGAGGAACACTGAAGCTTTCTTT
clone size: few
J gene: TRBJ1-1
V gene: TRBV29-1
D gene: TRBD1

CDR3 protein: CASSVGIADGGDTQYF
CDR3 DNA: TGTGCCAGCAGCGTAGGGATAGCGGACGGGGGGGATACGCAGTATTTT
clone size: .
J gene: TRBJ2-3
V gene: TRBV9
D gene: TRBD2

CDR3 protein: CASSFEGAPYNEQFF
CDR3 DNA: TGCGCCAGCAGCTTTGAGGGGGCTCCCTACAATGAGCAGTTCTTC
clone size: .
J gene: TRBJ2-1
V gene: TRBV5-1
D gene: TRBD1

CDR3 protein: CASSLVAGVNTGELFF
CDR3 DNA: TGTGCCAGCAGCTTAGTAGCGGGGGTTAACACCGGGGAGCTGTTTTTT
clone size: .
J gene: TRBJ2-2
V gene: TRBV7-9
D gene: TRBD2

CDR3 protein: CASSEGTGGGYTF
CDR3 DNA: TGTGCCAGCAGTGAGGGGACAGGGGGCGGCTACACCTTC
clone size: .
J gene: TRBJ1-2
V gene: TRBV28
D gene: TRBD1

CDR3 protein: CATSSWDRVGDEQFF
CDR3 DNA: TGTGCCACCAGCAGTTGGGACAGGGTGGGGGATGAGCAGTTCTTC
clone size: .
J gene: TRBJ2-1
V gene: TRBV15
D gene: TRBD1

CDR3 protein: CASSPSLARERYEQYF
CDR3 DNA: TGTGCCAGCAGCCCATCACTAGCAAGGGAGAGATACGAGCAGTACTTC
clone size: .
J gene: TRBJ2-7
V gene: TRBV27
D gene: .